The entry that follows covers one T cell receptor (beta chain) sequence. Its antigen is currently unknown. At one end, the junction sequence differs from germline, possibly due to a read error. Construction of naive CD8 libraries employed roughly 19,000 to 1,100,000 sorted cells together with 10%, 30% or 50% RNA. This sample is drawn from a study of molecular identifiers for immune sequencing clone quantification. Study-wide points: In CMV-specific effectors, clones above 20 copies held over 98% of molecules; naive, under 1%. Amid some 900,000 naive cells, spiked Jurkat TCR RNA from one cell was reportedly still detectable.

Previously described methods and listed TCR primers were employed for the bulk TCR libraries. Each CDR3 protein gets one entry after TCRdb re-called the PCR reads with MiXCR. The profile shows nearly 650,000 distinct CDR3 sequences, around 25% of them singletons. CDR3 length: 14 amino acids. The sequence was obtained from a human donor in good health. Some libraries in this study had Jurkat cell RNA spiked in. The J gene is TRBJ2-5, the V gene TRBV5-3, with 8 bases identical to TRBD2. TRBV5-3 is treated as an ORF (open reading frame) with a function not yet certain. The sequenced material came from naive CD8+ T cells from blood, with Jurkat cell RNA spiked in. The subset here: FACS-sorted CD8+CD4-CCR7+CD45RA+ naive T cells. In DNA, the CDR3 is TGCGCCAACAGCTTGGGACTAGAACAAGAGACCCAGTACTTC. Encoded protein: CANSLGLEQETQYF.